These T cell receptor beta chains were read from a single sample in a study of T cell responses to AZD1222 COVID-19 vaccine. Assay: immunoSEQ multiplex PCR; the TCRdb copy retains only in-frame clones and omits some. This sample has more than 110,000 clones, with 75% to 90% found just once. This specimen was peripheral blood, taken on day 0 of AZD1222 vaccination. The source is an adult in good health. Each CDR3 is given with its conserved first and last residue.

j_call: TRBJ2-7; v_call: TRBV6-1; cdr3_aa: CASSEASAGAKGVQYF
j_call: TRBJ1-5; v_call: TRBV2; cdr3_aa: CASSEALRGFQPQHF
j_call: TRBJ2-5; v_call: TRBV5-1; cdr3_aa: CASSLAVLAKQETQYF
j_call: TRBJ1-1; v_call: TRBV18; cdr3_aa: CASSRTGMNTEAFF
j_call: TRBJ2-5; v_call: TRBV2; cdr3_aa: CARRTGGGETQYF
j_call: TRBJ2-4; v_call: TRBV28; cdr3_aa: CASSPLHRSLAKNIQYF
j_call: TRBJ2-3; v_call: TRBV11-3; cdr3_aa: CASSLDGNTDTQYF
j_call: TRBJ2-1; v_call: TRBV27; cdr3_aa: CASSFQGGANDEQFF
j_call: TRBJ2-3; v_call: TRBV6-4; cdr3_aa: CASSEQGTSGTDTQYF
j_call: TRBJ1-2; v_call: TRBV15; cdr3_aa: CATSSGQGTPLYGYTF
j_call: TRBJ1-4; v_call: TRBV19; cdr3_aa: CASSNRGYATNEKLFF
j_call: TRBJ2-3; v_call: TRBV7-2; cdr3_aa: CASSLDQLEYSDTQYF
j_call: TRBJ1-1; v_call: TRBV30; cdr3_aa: CAWSRQANTEAFF
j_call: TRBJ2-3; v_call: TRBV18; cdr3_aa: CASSRTDTQYF
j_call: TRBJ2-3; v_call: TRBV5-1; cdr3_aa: CASSLVGQGVPTDTQYF
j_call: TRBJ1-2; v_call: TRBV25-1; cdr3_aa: CASSRPTGFGYTF
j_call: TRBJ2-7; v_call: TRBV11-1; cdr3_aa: CASSGGAAAYEQYF
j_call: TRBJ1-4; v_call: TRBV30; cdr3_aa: CAWGQPNEKLFF
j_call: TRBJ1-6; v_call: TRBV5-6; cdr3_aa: CASGLRPNGSPLHF
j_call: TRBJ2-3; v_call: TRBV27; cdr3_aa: CASSLTVSSTDTQYF
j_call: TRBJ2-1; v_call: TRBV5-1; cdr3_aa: CASSPVGRGGYNEQFF
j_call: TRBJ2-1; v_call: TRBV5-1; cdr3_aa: CASSFQGDYNEQFF